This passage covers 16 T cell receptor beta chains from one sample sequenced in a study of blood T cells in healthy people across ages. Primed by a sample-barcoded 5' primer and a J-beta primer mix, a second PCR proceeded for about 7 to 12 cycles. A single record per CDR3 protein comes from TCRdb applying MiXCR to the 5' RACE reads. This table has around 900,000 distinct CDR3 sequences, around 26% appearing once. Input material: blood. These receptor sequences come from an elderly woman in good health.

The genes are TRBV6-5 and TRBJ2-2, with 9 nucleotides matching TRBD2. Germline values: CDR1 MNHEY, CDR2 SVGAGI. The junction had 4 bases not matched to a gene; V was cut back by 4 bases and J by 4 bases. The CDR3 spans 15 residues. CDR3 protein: CASSWAGGPTGELFF. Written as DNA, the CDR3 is TGTGCCAGCAGTTGGGCGGGAGGGCCCACCGGGGAGCTGTTTTTT.

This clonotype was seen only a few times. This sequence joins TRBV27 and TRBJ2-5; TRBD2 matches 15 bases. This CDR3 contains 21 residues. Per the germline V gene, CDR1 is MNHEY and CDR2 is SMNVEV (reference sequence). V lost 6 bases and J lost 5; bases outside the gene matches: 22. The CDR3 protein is CASRLFGGPPGLAGGPETQYF. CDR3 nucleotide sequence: TGTGCCAGCAGGTTGTTCGGGGGGCCTCCTGGACTAGCGGGGGGGCCGGAGACCCAGTACTTC.

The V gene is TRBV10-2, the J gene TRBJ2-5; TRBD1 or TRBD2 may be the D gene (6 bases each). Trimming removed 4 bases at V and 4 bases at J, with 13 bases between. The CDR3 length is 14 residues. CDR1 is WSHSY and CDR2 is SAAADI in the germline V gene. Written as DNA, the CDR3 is TGCGCCAGCAGTGGTTCGGGGGCTGGAGAGACCCAGTACTTC. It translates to CASSGSGAGETQYF.

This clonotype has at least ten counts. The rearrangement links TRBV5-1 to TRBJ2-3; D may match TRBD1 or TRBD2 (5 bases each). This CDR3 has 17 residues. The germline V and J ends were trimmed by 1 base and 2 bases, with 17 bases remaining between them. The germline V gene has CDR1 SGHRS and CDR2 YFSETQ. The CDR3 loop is CASSLRWGSLNTDTQYF. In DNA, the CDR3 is TGCGCCAGCAGCTTGAGGTGGGGGAGTCTTAACACAGATACGCAGTATTTT.

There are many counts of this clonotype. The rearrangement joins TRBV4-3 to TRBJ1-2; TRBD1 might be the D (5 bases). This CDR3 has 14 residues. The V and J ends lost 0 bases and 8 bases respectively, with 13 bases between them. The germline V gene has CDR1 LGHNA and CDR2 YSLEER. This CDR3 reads CASSQEDQGGGYTF. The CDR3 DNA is TGCGCCAGCAGCCAAGAGGATCAGGGCGGGGGCTACACCTTC.

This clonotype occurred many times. CDR3 coding DNA: TGTGCCATCAGATCCGGGACAGCTAACTATGGCTACACCTTC. Its protein product is CAIRSGTANYGYTF. The rearrangement links TRBV10-3 to TRBJ1-2; TRBD1 matches at 7 bases. The CDR3 has 14 amino acids. Germline CDR1 ENHRY, CDR2 SYGVKD. J was trimmed by 0 bases and V by 6 bases; bases with no gene match: 4.

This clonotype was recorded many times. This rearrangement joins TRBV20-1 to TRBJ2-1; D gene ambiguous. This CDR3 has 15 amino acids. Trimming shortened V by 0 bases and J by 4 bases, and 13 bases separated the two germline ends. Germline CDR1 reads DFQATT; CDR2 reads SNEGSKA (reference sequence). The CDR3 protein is CSARDPGLGYNEQFF. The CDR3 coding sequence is TGCAGTGCTAGAGATCCCGGTCTAGGATACAATGAGCAGTTCTTC.

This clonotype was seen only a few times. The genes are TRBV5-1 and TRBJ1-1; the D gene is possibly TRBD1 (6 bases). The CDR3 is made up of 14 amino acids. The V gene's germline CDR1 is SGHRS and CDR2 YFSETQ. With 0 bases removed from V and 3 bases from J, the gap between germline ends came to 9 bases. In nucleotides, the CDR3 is TGCGCCAGCAGCTTGGACGCAGGGGACACTGAAGCTTTCTTT. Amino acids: CASSLDAGDTEAFF.

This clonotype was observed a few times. Here the CDR3 reads CASSVHLGGGYTF. In nucleotides, the CDR3 is TGTGCCAGCAGCGTACACCTCGGGGGAGGCTACACCTTC. The chain uses TRBV9 and TRBJ1-2; D is perhaps TRBD1 (5 bases). V lost 1 base and J lost 8, with 12 bases in between. Germline V gene sequence: CDR1 SGDLS, CDR2 YYNGEE. There are 13 residues in the CDR3.

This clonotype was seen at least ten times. As DNA, the CDR3 is TGTGCCAGCAGCCCTGGTCGCGGTCAGCCCCAGCATTTT. It is translated as CASSPGRGQPQHF. The gene calls are TRBV12-3 or TRBV12-4 and TRBJ1-5, with no clear D. The CDR3 is 13 amino acids. The V gene lost 6 bases and the J gene lost 6 bases, with 12 bases spanning the gap.

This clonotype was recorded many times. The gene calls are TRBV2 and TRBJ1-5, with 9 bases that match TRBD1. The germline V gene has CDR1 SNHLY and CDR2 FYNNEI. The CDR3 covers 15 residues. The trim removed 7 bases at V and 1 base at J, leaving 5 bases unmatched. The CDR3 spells CASKLDRGSNQPQHF. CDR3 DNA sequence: TGTGCCAGCAAACTGGACAGGGGAAGCAATCAGCCCCAGCATTTT.

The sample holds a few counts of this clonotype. The CDR3 loop reads CASSRTETQYF. CDR3 bases: TGTGCCAGCAGCCGCACCGAGACCCAGTACTTC. The rearrangement joins TRBV5-7 to TRBJ2-5; no clear D gene. TRBV5-7 belongs to the ORF category, with a function that is uncertain. This CDR3 region has 11 residues. With 4 bases removed from V and 5 bases from J, the gap between germline ends came to 6 bases.

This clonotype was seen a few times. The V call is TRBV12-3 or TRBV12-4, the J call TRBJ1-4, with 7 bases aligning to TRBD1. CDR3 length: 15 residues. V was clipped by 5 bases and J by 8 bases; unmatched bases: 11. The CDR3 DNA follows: TGTGCCAGCAGTAATAGGGGGCAGGGTGAGGAAAAACTGTTTTTT. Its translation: CASSNRGQGEEKLFF.

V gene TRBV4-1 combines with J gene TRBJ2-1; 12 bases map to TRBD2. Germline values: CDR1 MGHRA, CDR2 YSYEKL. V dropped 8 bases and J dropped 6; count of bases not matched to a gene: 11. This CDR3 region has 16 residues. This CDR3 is CASLGLAGSRFNEQFF. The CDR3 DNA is TGCGCCAGCCTAGGACTAGCGGGGAGCAGGTTCAATGAGCAGTTCTTC.

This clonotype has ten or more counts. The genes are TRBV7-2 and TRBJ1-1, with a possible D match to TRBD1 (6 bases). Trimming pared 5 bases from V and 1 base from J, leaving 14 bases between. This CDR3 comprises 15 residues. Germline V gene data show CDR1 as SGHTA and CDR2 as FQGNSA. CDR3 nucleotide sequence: TGTGCCAGCAGCCGTACCCGGGGGGCGAACACTGAAGCTTTCTTT. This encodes CASSRTRGANTEAFF.

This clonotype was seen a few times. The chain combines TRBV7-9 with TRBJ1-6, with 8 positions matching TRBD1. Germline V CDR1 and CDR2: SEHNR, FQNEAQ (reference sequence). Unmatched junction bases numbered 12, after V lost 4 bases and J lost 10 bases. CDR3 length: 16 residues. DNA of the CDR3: TGTGCCAGCAGCTCGAACGGACAGGGAAAGAGGTCACCCCTCCACTTT. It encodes CASSSNGQGKRSPLHF.